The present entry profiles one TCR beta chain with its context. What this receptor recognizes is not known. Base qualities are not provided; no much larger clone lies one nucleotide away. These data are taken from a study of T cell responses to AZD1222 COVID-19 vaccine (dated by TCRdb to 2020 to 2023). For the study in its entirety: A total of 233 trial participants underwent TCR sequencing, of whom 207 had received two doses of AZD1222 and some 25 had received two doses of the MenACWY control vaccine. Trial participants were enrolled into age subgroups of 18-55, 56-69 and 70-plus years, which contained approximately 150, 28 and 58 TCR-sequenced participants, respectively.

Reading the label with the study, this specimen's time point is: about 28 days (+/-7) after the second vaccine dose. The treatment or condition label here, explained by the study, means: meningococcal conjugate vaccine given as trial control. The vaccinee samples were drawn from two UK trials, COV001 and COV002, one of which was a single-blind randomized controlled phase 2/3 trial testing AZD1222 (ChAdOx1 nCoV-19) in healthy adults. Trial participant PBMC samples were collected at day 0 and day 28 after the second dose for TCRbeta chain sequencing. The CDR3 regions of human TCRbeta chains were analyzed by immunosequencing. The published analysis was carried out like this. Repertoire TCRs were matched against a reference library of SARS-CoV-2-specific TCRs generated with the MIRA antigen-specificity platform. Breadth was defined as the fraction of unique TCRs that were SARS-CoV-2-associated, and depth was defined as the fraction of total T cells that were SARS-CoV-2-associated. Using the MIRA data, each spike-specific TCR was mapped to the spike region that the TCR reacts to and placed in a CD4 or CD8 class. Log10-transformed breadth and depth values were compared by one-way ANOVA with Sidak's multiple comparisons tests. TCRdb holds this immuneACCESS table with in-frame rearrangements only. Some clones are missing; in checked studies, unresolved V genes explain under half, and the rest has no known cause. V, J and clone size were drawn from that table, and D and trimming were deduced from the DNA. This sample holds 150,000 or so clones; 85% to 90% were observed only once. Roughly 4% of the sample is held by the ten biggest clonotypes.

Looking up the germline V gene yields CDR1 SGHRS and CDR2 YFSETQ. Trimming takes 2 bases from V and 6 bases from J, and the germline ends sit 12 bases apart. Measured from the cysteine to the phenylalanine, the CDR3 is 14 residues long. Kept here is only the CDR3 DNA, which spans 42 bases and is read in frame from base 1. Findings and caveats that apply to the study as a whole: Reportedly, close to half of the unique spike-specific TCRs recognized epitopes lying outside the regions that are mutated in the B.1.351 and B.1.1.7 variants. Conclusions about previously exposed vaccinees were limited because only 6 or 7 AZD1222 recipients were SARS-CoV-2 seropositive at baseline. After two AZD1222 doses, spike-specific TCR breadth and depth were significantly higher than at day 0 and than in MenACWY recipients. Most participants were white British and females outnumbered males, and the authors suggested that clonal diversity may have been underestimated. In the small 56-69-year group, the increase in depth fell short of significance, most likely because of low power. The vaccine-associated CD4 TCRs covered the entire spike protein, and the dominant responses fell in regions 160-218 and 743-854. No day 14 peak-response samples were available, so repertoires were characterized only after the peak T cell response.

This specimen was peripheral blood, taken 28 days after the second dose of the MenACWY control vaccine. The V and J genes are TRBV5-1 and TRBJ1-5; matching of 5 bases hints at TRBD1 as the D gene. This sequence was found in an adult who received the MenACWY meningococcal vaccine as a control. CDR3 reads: CASSLGDPSQPQHF. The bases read TGCGCCAGCAGCTTAGGGGACCCCAGTCAGCCCCAGCATTTT.